This TCR beta chain was recorded in a study of T cell responses to AZD1222 COVID-19 vaccine. TCRdb's copy holds only in-frame clones and misses some; the assay was immunoSEQ multiplex PCR. This sample has about 120,000 clones, with around 90% found just once. Study observations and caveats: Dominant at 160-218 and 743-854, vaccine-associated CD4 TCRs also spanned spike.

Looked up from germline, CDR1 is KGHSH and CDR2 is LQKENI. V shed 3 bases and J 8 bases; nucleotides not matched to a gene: 14. CDR3 length equals 16 residues. With respect to this clone: Its antigen is unidentified.

The input for sequencing was peripheral blood, taken 28 days after the second dose of the MenACWY control vaccine. The TCR originated in an adult who received the MenACWY meningococcal vaccine as a control. This rearrangement joins TRBV18 to TRBJ1-2; 8 positions match TRBD1. DNA of the CDR3: TGTGCCAGCTCACCTCTTGATTACGGACAGGGACAAGGCTACACCTTC. Its translation: CASSPLDYGQGQGYTF.